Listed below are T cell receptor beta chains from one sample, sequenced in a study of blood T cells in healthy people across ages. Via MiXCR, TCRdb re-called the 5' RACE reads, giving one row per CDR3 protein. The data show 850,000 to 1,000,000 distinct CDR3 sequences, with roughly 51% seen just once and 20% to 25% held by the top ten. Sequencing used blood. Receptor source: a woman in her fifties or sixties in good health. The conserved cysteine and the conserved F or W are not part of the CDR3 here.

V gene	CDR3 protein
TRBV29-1	SVDILRRHDNEQF
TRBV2	ASSGSQASNQPQH
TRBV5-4	ASSSRQANEQF
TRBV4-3	ASSQLFWRGHSYNEQF
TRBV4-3	ASSQEPGGGYT
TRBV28	ASSHWGPDTQY
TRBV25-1	ASSDLFPSQTTDTQY
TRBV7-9	ASSAGQANSPLH
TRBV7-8	ASSTGGPNTGELF
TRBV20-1	SASTLASFTDTQY
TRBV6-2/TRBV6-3	ASSYGIIVGISYEQY
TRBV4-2	ASSQKTGVLTEAF
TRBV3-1	ASTRGQGTVGELF
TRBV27	ASSPQGKIPSNYGYT
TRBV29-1	SAAGRTGNFGNEQY
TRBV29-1	SVEDLGEGGYSEQF
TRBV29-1	SVEAGASNNYGCT
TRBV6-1	ASNHRTGNSAPTEQF
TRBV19	ASRRTGHSGANVLT
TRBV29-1	SVEGQTSYEQY
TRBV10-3	ATGRLAGDTDTQY
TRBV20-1	SAKPRASGSSYNEQF
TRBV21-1	ASSKVGRGQSSYNEQF
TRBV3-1	ANSRGTGTQDEQY
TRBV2	ASTRAISYEQY
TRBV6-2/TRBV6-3	ASRTSGASETQY
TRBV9	ASSARGSPYEQY
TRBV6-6	ASSYSVYEQY
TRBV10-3	AIREGLGPGETQY
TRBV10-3	AISGSYGRETQY
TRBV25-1	ASTSRQAFGYT
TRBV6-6	ASSRDRGTIYEQY